Each of the 9 T cell receptor beta chains below was sequenced from the same sample in a study of control samples from healthy donors and cancer patients. Assay: immunoSEQ multiplex PCR; the TCRdb copy retains only in-frame clones and omits some. Found here are 150,000 to 200,000 clones, around 92% of them singletons; the top ten hold around 2.2%. The material sequenced was blood. These TCRs come from a woman aged 40 to 55 in good health.

The chain couples TRBV29-1 to TRBJ2-4; D is uncertain. This CDR3 is built from 11 residues. The V gene's germline CDR1 is SQVTM and CDR2 ANQGSEA. Between the trimmed V and J ends, which lost 7 bases and 1 base, there was a span of 5 bases. The CDR3 region has the DNA TGCAGCGCGGTTGCCAAAAACATTCAGTACTTC. It codes for CSAVAKNIQYF.

The genes are TRBV15 and TRBJ1-6; D not certain. Per germline, CDR1 LNHNV and CDR2 YYDKDF (reference sequence). The CDR3 loop spans 14 amino acids. Trimming took off 1 base at V and 9 bases at J, with 10 bases between the two ends. In DNA, the CDR3 is TGTGCCACCAGCAGAGGGGCTGATTTTTCACCCCTCCACTTT. Amino acids: CATSRGADFSPLHF.

V usage is TRBV9 and J usage is TRBJ2-6; unclear D gene. CDR3 length: 13 residues. CDR1 and CDR2 (germline): SGDLS, YYNGEE. Trimming stripped 5 bases from V and 0 bases from J, with 3 bases between. The CDR3 reads CASRSSGANVLTF. The CDR3 DNA sequence: TGTGCCAGCAGGAGCTCTGGGGCCAACGTCCTGACTTTC.

The chain employs TRBV19 and TRBJ1-2; D not certain. The CDR3 is 13 residues long. Trimming cost V 1 base and J 8 bases, with 11 bases left between them. CDR1 is LNHDA and CDR2 is SQIVND in the germline V gene (reference sequence). The CDR3 DNA reads as TGTGCCAGTAGTATAGTTCGGGAGGAGGGCTACACCTTC. Amino acid sequence: CASSIVREEGYTF.

The table lists this clone with a count of one. The gene calls are TRBV5-4 and TRBJ2-3; tentatively, D is TRBD1 (6 bases). Trimming removed 4 bases from V and 6 bases from J, with 15 bases in between. The CDR3 runs to 14 residues. Germline-derived CDR1 and CDR2 are SGHNT and YYREEE (reference sequence). CDR3 in amino acids: CASSPPGDDDTQYF. Written as DNA, the CDR3 is TGTGCCAGCAGCCCACCAGGGGATGACGATACGCAGTATTTT.

The chain is built from TRBV18 and TRBJ1-3; D is unclear. The CDR3 runs to 14 residues. CDR1 is KGHSH and CDR2 is LQKENI in the germline V gene. Trimming left V 0 bases short and J 4 bases short, with 7 bases between. The CDR3 DNA follows: TGTGCCAGCTCACCACCGCTGGGGGGAAACACCATATATTTT. Translating gives CASSPPLGGNTIYF.

The chain employs TRBV4-1 and TRBJ1-1, with unresolved D. Germline V gene lookup returns CDR1 MGHRA and CDR2 YSYEKL. The CDR3 consists of 13 residues. Trimming removed 1 base from V and 0 bases from J, with 3 bases in between. The CDR3 DNA reads TGCGCCAGCAGCCAAGGGGTGAACACTGAAGCTTTCTTT. Its protein is CASSQGVNTEAFF.

This clone showed up just once. The J gene is TRBJ1-2, the V gene TRBV19; no reliable D call. V lost 3 bases and J 12 bases, leaving 17 bases between the germline ends. The CDR3 runs 13 residues. Per germline, CDR1 LNHDA and CDR2 SQIVND (reference sequence). In DNA, the CDR3 is TGTGCCAGTAGTATGGAGGGCTCCGGTGTTGACACCTTC. Translating it yields CASSMEGSGVDTF. The full variable domain, with the rest looked up from reference TRBV19 and TRBJ1-2, is DGGITQSPKYLFRKEGQNVTLSCEQNLNHDAMYWYRQDPGQGLRLIYYSQIVNDFQKGDIAEGYSVSREKKESFPLTVTSAQKNPTAFYLCASSMEGSGVDTFGSGTRLTVV.

The rearrangement uses TRBV11-2 and TRBJ1-5; D is uncertain. Germline V gene sequence: CDR1 SGHAT, CDR2 FQNNGV. Deletions cut 0 bases from V and 6 bases from J, with 6 bases between. This CDR3 spans 13 amino acids. The CDR3 DNA reads TGTGCCAGCAGCTTAGATCGAGGTCAGCCCCAGCATTTT. This sequence encodes CASSLDRGQPQHF.